This T cell receptor beta chain was recovered during a study of beta chain features in type 1 diabetes. Broader study findings: TCRB rearrangement may or may not be influenced by HLA type; here this remained unresolved. Possible PCR preference for shorter templates applied equally to patients and controls.

This clone was observed a handful of times. No antigen is known for it. The CDR3 has 16 residues. Germline CDR1 and CDR2: MNHEY and SMNVEV (reference sequence). V gave up 5 bases and J gave up 6 bases; unmatched junction bases: 14. The whole isolated RNA underwent reverse transcription, so sequencing captured expressed TCRB transcripts. Produced via immunoSEQ multiplex PCR; TCRdb's table is partial and in-frame only. The top ten clones hold around 0.25% of a sample with roughly 45,000 clones, roughly 50% of them seen once. All sorted populations exceeded 98% purity. This sequence joins TRBV27 and TRBJ2-3; 7 nucleotides align to TRBD1. The source material was stem cell memory CD4+ T cells from blood. This sequence was found in a woman aged 25-40 years in good health. DNA of the CDR3: TGTGCCAGCAGTAAGGGGGCGCCGGGCAGCTTTGATACGCAGTATTTT. It yields the protein CASSKGAPGSFDTQYF.